This T cell receptor beta chain emerged from a study of T cells after yellow fever vaccination. The CDR3 contains 16 residues. V was trimmed by 2 bases and J by 6 bases, leaving 17 bases between them. Germline V gives CDR1 LGHNA, CDR2 YNFKEQ. In this sample, this clonotype turned up a few times. Its antigen is unidentified. TCRdb ran MiXCR on the 5' RACE reads and lists one entry per CDR3 protein. The repertoire holds around 610,000 distinct CDR3 sequences, with roughly 13% as singletons. Study findings and constraints: Most clones from primary vaccination were detected again post-booster (around 96% CD4, roughly 91% CD8).

The TCR originated in a man younger than 45 who received the YFV17D yellow fever vaccine. Specimen: PBMCs, collected on the day of the yellow fever booster vaccination. The V call is TRBV4-2, the J call TRBJ2-1, with D uncertain. The CDR3 spells CASSQLGVVSGNEQFF. CDR3 nucleotide sequence: TGTGCCAGCAGCCAACTGGGCGTGGTGTCGGGCAATGAGCAGTTCTTC.